A single sample is the source of the 21 T cell receptor beta chains below, sequenced in a study of PD-L1 blockade in urothelial cancer. Assay used: immunoSEQ multiplex PCR; TCRdb lists only in-frame clones, some missing. Of tens of thousands of clones in the sample, 80% to 85% were seen once. The material sequenced was PBMCs, taken around atezolizumab (anti-PD-L1) treatment. These receptors originate from a man aged 70-80 years with urothelial cancer.

V is TRBV7-8 and J is TRBJ2-5, with 7 bases fitting TRBD2. Germline CDR1 SGHVS, CDR2 FQNEAQ. The CDR3 is 13 residues long. With V trimmed by 6 bases and J by 5 bases, 6 bases remained unmatched. The CDR3 region is CASRAGEWETQYF. CDR3 nucleotide sequence: TGTGCCAGCAGGGCGGGAGAATGGGAGACCCAGTACTTC.

V gene TRBV7-6 combines with J gene TRBJ2-3; 9 bases match TRBD2. This CDR3 contains 14 residues. V shed 5 bases and J 4 bases; nucleotides not matched to a gene: 4. Germline V CDR1 and CDR2: SGHVS, FNYEAQ. DNA for the CDR3: TGTGCCAGCAGCCCTCGACTAGCGGCAGATACGCAGTATTTT. The encoded protein is CASSPRLAADTQYF.

This clone has a single count. V gene TRBV28 combines with J gene TRBJ2-1; D is perhaps TRBD2 (6 bases). Germline assignment: CDR1 MDHEN and CDR2 SYDVKM. Deletions cut 10 bases from V and 7 bases from J, with 20 bases between. This CDR3 comprises 14 residues. CDR3 DNA sequence: TGTGCCACCTCCGTGGATCTAGCGAGGAATGAGCAGTTCTTC. Translation gives CATSVDLARNEQFF.

J is TRBJ1-6 and V is TRBV15; D might be TRBD1 (5 bases). The CDR3 runs to 14 residues. Per the germline V gene, CDR1 is LNHNV and CDR2 is YYDKDF (reference sequence). V was pared by 1 base and J by 8 bases, with 9 bases between. The CDR3 bases are TGTGCCACCAGCAGAGCCAGGGTTGATTCACCCCTCCACTTT. As protein: CATSRARVDSPLHF.

This clone was recorded only once. The chain employs TRBV7-2 and TRBJ2-3, with a possible D match to TRBD2 (5 bases). The CDR3 runs 15 residues. Deletions cut 2 bases from V and 4 bases from J, with 13 bases between. Germline-derived CDR1 and CDR2 are SGHTA and FQGNSA. The CDR3, as DNA: TGTGCCAGCAGCTTACCGGGAAAGATTGCAGATACGCAGTATTTT. This gives the protein CASSLPGKIADTQYF. Full variable domain (outside the CDR3, taken from reference TRBV7-2 and TRBJ2-3): GAGVSQSPSNKVTEKGKDVELRCDPISGHTALYWYRQSLGQGLEFLIYFQGNSAPDKSGLPSDRFSAERTGGSVSTLTIQRTQQEDSAVYLCASSLPGKIADTQYFGPGTRLTVL.

This chain's CDR3 is CASSSNRDSYEQYF. In nucleotides, the CDR3 is TGTGCCAGCAGCTCAAACAGGGACTCCTACGAGCAGTACTTC. The chain carries TRBV7-8 and TRBJ2-7; maybe TRBD1 (6 bases). CDR1 is SGHVS, CDR2 FQNEAQ, per germline. The CDR3 spans 14 residues. Trimming stripped 4 bases from V and 0 bases from J, with 10 bases between. Complete variable domain (other parts from reference TRBV7-8 and TRBJ2-7): GAGVSQSPRYKVAKRGQDVALRCDPISGHVSLFWYQQALGQGPEFLTYFQNEAQLDKSGLPSDRFFAERPEGSVSTLKIQRTQQEDSAVYLCASSSNRDSYEQYFGPGTRLTVT.

This chain joins TRBV18 and TRBJ2-7; D is possibly TRBD2 (5 bases). Germline V CDR1 and CDR2: KGHSH, LQKENI. Trimming shortened V by 1 base and J by 6 bases, and 10 bases separated the two germline ends. The CDR3 is made up of 13 amino acids. CDR3 DNA: TGTGCCAGCTCACCACTTTCCGAGGGCGAGCAGTACTTC. Its translation is CASSPLSEGEQYF.

The chain carries TRBV7-9 and TRBJ1-2, with TRBD1 matching 8 bases. CDR1 SEHNR and CDR2 FQNEAQ come from the germline V gene (reference sequence). CDR3 length: 14 residues. With V trimmed by 4 bases and J by 6 bases, 7 bases remained unmatched. The CDR3 coding sequence is TGTGCCAGCAGCTCCACCGGACAGGGAGATGGCTACACCTTC. Its translation is CASSSTGQGDGYTF. Full variable domain (rest looked up from reference TRBV7-9 and TRBJ1-2): DTGVSQNPRHKITKRGQNVTFRCDPISEHNRLYWYRQTLGQGPEFLTYFQNEAQLEKSRLLSDRFSAERPKGSFSTLEIQRTEQGDSAMYLCASSSTGQGDGYTFGSGTRLTVV.

The chain uses TRBV6-1 and TRBJ2-6, with D tentatively TRBD1 (6 bases). Germline lookup yields CDR1 MNHNS and CDR2 SASEGT. This CDR3 is 17 amino acids long. Trimming took off 4 bases at V and 5 bases at J, with 18 bases between the two ends. The CDR3 reads CASSARHQGPRANVLTF. CDR3 nucleotides: TGTGCCAGCAGTGCCCGACACCAGGGGCCTAGGGCCAACGTCCTGACTTTC.

The chain is built from TRBV5-1 and TRBJ1-4; D possibly corresponds to TRBD1 (5 bases). The germline CDR1 and CDR2 sequences are SGHRS and YFSETQ. V was trimmed by 5 bases and J by 0 bases, leaving 14 bases between them. The CDR3 is 16 amino acids. The CDR3 nucleotides read TGCGCCAGCAGGGATCGGGGGTCTGCAACTAATGAAAAACTGTTTTTT. Translation: CASRDRGSATNEKLFF. The whole variable domain, filled in from reference TRBV5-1 and TRBJ1-4, reads KAGVTQTPRYLIKTRGQQVTLSCSPISGHRSVSWYQQTPGQGLQFLFEYFSETQRNKGNFPGRFSGRQFSNSRSEMNVSTLELGDSALYLCASRDRGSATNEKLFFGSGTQLSVL.

Only one count was recorded for this clone. V gene TRBV5-1 combines with J gene TRBJ1-1; no definite D call. The germline V gene has CDR1 SGHRS and CDR2 YFSETQ. V dropped 2 bases and J dropped 1 base, with 9 bases sitting between them. The CDR3 loop spans 14 amino acids. The CDR3 region has the DNA TGCGCCAGCAGCTTCACACACGAGAACACTGAAGCTTTCTTT. Its protein product is CASSFTHENTEAFF.

The chain links TRBV27 to TRBJ2-5; maybe TRBD1 (5 bases). This CDR3 spans 16 amino acids. CDR1 is MNHEY and CDR2 is SMNVEV in the germline V gene (reference sequence). Trimming stripped 6 bases from V and 7 bases from J, with 24 bases between. Here the CDR3 reads CASRNPSRDNSGTQYF. The CDR3 region has the DNA TGTGCCAGCAGAAACCCCAGCAGGGATAACTCGGGGACCCAGTACTTC.

The rearrangement links TRBV19 to TRBJ2-1, with 10 positions matching TRBD2. The V segment lost 4 bases and the J segment 4 bases; nucleotides outside the gene matches: 7. The germline CDR1 and CDR2 sequences are LNHDA and SQIVND (reference sequence). The CDR3 totals 16 residues. The DNA of the CDR3 is TGTGCCAGTAGTACCCTAGCGGGAGCAGGTTACAATGAGCAGTTCTTC. It translates to CASSTLAGAGYNEQFF.

This clone was recorded once. The rearrangement uses TRBV11-1 and TRBJ2-3; D not certain. Germline assignment: CDR1 SGHAT and CDR2 FQDESV (reference sequence). The CDR3 is made up of 15 amino acids. The V gene lost 2 bases and the J gene lost 0 bases, with 9 bases spanning the gap. As DNA, the CDR3 is TGTGCCAGCAGCTTATGGCAGTCTAGCACAGATACGCAGTATTTT. It is translated as CASSLWQSSTDTQYF. The variable domain in full, with the rest retrieved from reference TRBV11-1 and TRBJ2-3, is EAEVAQSPRYKITEKSQAVAFWCDPISGHATLYWYRQILGQGPELLVQFQDESVVDDSQLPKDRFSAERLKGVDSTLKIQPAELGDSAMYLCASSLWQSSTDTQYFGPGTRLTVL.

The chain couples TRBV19 to TRBJ2-7, with 9 bases identical to TRBD2. The V and J ends lost 3 bases and 3 bases, in that order; junction bases with no gene match: 3. The germline gives CDR1 LNHDA, CDR2 SQIVND (reference sequence). This CDR3 is built from 14 residues. The CDR3 DNA sequence: TGTGCCAGTAGTATTACAGCGGGAGGCTACGAGCAGTACTTC. Amino acid sequence: CASSITAGGYEQYF.

V usage is TRBV19 and J usage is TRBJ1-2, with TRBD1 matching over 9 bases. CDR3 length equals 16 residues. V lost 4 bases and J lost 6; bases outside the gene matches: 12. Per germline, CDR1 LNHDA and CDR2 SQIVND (reference sequence). DNA of the CDR3: TGTGCCAGTAGTACGTCCAGACAGGGGGGAAGAGATGGCTACACCTTC. As protein: CASSTSRQGGRDGYTF.

The V gene is TRBV9, the J gene TRBJ2-1, with D possibly TRBD2 on 5 matching bases. The CDR3 sequence is 15 residues long. Germline V lookup: CDR1 SGDLS, CDR2 YYNGEE. V lost 0 bases and J lost 7, with 14 bases in between. The CDR3 loop reads CASSVGRTPNNEQFF. The CDR3 nucleotides are TGTGCCAGCAGCGTAGGAAGGACTCCCAATAATGAGCAGTTCTTC.

V is TRBV2 and J is TRBJ2-1, with D perhaps TRBD2 (6 bases). V was pared by 6 bases and J by 2 bases, with 8 bases between. The CDR3 contains 13 residues. Looked up from germline, CDR1 is SNHLY and CDR2 is FYNNEI. CDR3 nucleotides: TGTGCCAGCAGAGGGACTCCCTACAATGAGCAGTTCTTC. Amino acids: CASRGTPYNEQFF.

This chain joins TRBV28 and TRBJ2-7; 7 nucleotides agree with TRBD2. V was clipped by 8 bases and J by 3 bases; unmatched bases: 7. Germline values: CDR1 MDHEN, CDR2 SYDVKM. The CDR3 runs to 13 residues. Written as DNA, the CDR3 is TGTGCCAGCCACGGGACTACTCTCTACGAGCAGTACTTC. Translated: CASHGTTLYEQYF.

The chain uses TRBV27 and TRBJ2-3; 7 nucleotides line up with TRBD1. The germline gives CDR1 MNHEY, CDR2 SMNVEV (reference sequence). The CDR3 is made up of 16 amino acids. The trim removed 0 bases at V and 4 bases at J, leaving 7 bases unmatched. The CDR3 spells CASSLSVGGRADTQYF. The CDR3 coding sequence is TGTGCCAGCAGTTTATCGGTAGGGGGCAGGGCAGATACGCAGTATTTT.

V gene TRBV19 combines with J gene TRBJ2-7, with 8 bases matching TRBD2. CDR3 length: 13 amino acids. Germline V CDR1 and CDR2: LNHDA, SQIVND (reference sequence). J gave up 5 bases and V 10 bases, and 10 bases lay outside the gene matches. The DNA for the CDR3 is TGTGCCACCCAGGCGGCGGGAGGCCACGAGCAGTACTTC. It specifies CATQAAGGHEQYF.